This section outlines one T cell receptor (beta chain) sequence together with its context. The antigen it recognizes is unknown. No base quality information exists; no much larger clone differs at one position. The data are from a study of radiation and T cells in renal cell carcinoma (TCRdb year 2020). In the study overall: In total, more than 50 samples underwent TCR beta sequencing: around 26 tumors plus 27 peripheral blood samples. The last blood draw occurred 4 weeks after radiation, at the same time as nephrectomy. In the 40 to 60 samples combined, some 4,000,000 unique CDR3 nucleotide sequences were found, encoding some 2,500,000 unique CDR3 amino acid sequences. What the research found in general, with its limitations: Blood repertoire dynamics were not followed beyond 4 weeks after treatment. In blood, the top tumor clonotypes increased between baseline and 2 weeks post-radiation and then shrank by 4 weeks, which suggests that tumor-resident clones expanded only transiently. With a single-armed trial design, the study had no way to address how radiation dose or scheduling affects the TCR repertoire. Because no pretreatment tumor biopsies were available, whether clonotypes were present in the tumor at baseline could not be determined.

Following the manufacturer's recommendations, the immunoSEQ kit was used to generate TCR beta libraries from genomic DNA. For library preparation, a first multiplex PCR was performed with proprietary primers, followed by a second PCR in which unique barcodes were added, and bead cleanups were performed after each round. A kit-provided positive control reaction and a negative control reaction were included in every sample batch. The final libraries were assessed on an Agilent 4200 TapeStation D1000 ScreenTape, pooled by volume, and quantified by qPCR. Sequencing ran on an Illumina NextSeq500 with a MidOutput 150-cycle cartridge, using 156 Read1 and 15 Index1 cycles with kit custom primers. The pooled library was loaded at around 1.1 pM with an approximately 20% PhiX control spike-in. As for the authors' bioinformatics: Vendor-processed data were analyzed in R, with a clonotype defined as all T cells sharing the same CDR3 nucleotide sequence. In the clone abundance analyses, frequencies in each sample were normalized to that sample's 10,000 most abundant clones. Public T cell clones, which averaged fewer than five per sample, were removed prior to analysis. Tumor-enriched and baseline blood-enriched clonotypes were defined by at least a 32-fold difference in abundance between compartments. A beta-binomial differential abundance model was applied to find clonotypes that expanded or contracted between blood time points. Tumor-blood repertoire similarity was measured with the Baroni-Urbani and Buser coefficient, and groups were compared using two-tailed Wilcoxon tests in R. TCRdb stores this immuneACCESS table with in-frame sequences only. Part of the clones is absent; in the studies checked, under half of the shortfall reflects unresolved V genes, and no reason is known for the rest. Clonal size and the V and J genes are those of that table, whereas D and trimming came from the DNA. Here the sample has 150,000 to 200,000 clones; about 88% occur a single time. The ten largest make up around 10% of the sample.

Its CDR3 holds 15 amino acids, cysteine through phenylalanine. Only CDR3 DNA is held: 45 bases, read in frame from base 1. Reading the germline V gene gives CDR1 SGHRS and CDR2 YFSETQ. The junction carries 9 bases between V and J, which are trimmed by 2 bases and 0 bases respectively. The time point tag for this specimen amounts to: blood 4 weeks post-SBRT, at nephrectomy. The sample's treatment or condition label, decoded: 15 Gy SBRT to primary tumor, nephrectomy 4 weeks later. The samples were obtained from a clinical trial, where primary renal cell carcinomas were treated with 15 Gy stereotactic body radiation therapy and then removed by nephrectomy 4 weeks afterward. To track tumor-enriched clonotypes, serial peripheral blood was sampled from radiation-treated patients at baseline and at 2 weeks and 4 weeks after SBRT. All patients had renal cell carcinoma with clear cell pathology. The QIAamp DNA Blood Mini Kit (Qiagen) was used to prepare genomic DNA for TCR sequencing. The analyses included only samples that passed all quality control checks.

The V and J genes are TRBV5-1 and TRBJ1-3, with the D gene uncertain. The origin of this receptor is a woman between 50 and 59 years old with renal cell carcinoma. Specimen: blood, collected from a patient whose treatment included radiotherapy and nephrectomy. The CDR3 region has the sequence CASSFGRSSGNTIYF. The nucleotide sequence is TGCGCCAGCAGCTTTGGGAGGAGCTCTGGAAACACCATATATTTT.